Listed below are T cell receptor beta chains from one sample, sequenced in a study of somatic mutations in cytotoxic T cells in rheumatoid arthritis. Libraries were prepared by immunoSEQ multiplex PCR; TCRdb keeps only in-frame clonotypes and omits some of them. Of some 18,000 clones listed, around 79% are singletons. Sequencing used CD8+ T cells sorted from blood. Receptors were obtained from an adult with rheumatoid arthritis. Each CDR3 is given with its conserved first and last residue. The order of the fields is D gene, V gene, J gene, clone size, CDR3 protein, CDR3 DNA. The D gene is left open where the match is weak. Clone sizes are given selectively: once, few, many, or a class where the clone is expanded.

TRBD2,TRBV2,TRBJ2-3,.,CASRNRAGGVNTQYF,TGTGCCAGCAGGAACCGAGCGGGGGGGGTGAATACGCAGTATTTT
TRBD2,TRBV19,TRBJ2-1,.,CASSIVRGQRGDNEQFF,TGTGCCAGTAGTATAGTGAGGGGACAGCGGGGGGACAATGAGCAGTTCTTC
.,TRBV9,TRBJ1-4,.,CASSPEGGPSEKLFF,TGTGCCAGCAGCCCCGAGGGAGGGCCTTCTGAAAAACTGTTTTTT
TRBD2,TRBV9,TRBJ2-3,.,CASSPPSGGPDTQYF,TGTGCCAGCAGCCCCCCTAGCGGGGGGCCAGATACGCAGTATTTT
TRBD1,TRBV5-6,TRBJ2-7,once,CASSLLQGPGTGHRYEQYF,TGTGCCAGCAGCTTACTTCAGGGCCCTGGGACAGGGCATCGATACGAGCAGTACTTC
.,TRBV6-1,TRBJ2-6,.,CASSERTGLDSGANVLTF,TGTGCCAGCAGTGAACGGACGGGTTTGGACTCTGGGGCCAACGTCCTGACTTTC
TRBD2,TRBV11-3,TRBJ2-7,.,CASSLAGPTYEQYF,TGTGCCAGCAGTTTAGCGGGACCAACCTACGAGCAGTACTTC
.,TRBV27,TRBJ2-6,.,CASSGTGTDSVSGANVLTF,TGTGCCAGCAGTGGAACCGGGACGGACTCGGTCTCTGGGGCCAACGTCCTGACTTTC
.,TRBV2,TRBJ1-5,few,CASRLDSYSNQPQHF,TGTGCCAGCAGACTGGACAGTTATAGCAATCAGCCCCAGCATTTT
.,TRBV6-6,TRBJ2-7,.,CASSYKVYEQYF,TGTGCCAGCAGTTACAAGGTCTACGAGCAGTACTTC
TRBD1,TRBV2,TRBJ2-7,.,CASSILGQGLDEQYF,TGTGCCAGCAGCATCCTAGGACAGGGATTGGACGAGCAGTACTTC
TRBD1,TRBV18,TRBJ1-4,.,CASSPTGGSNEKLFF,TGTGCCAGCTCACCGACAGGGGGGTCTAATGAAAAACTGTTTTTT
.,TRBV7-6,TRBJ1-5,.,CASSLAPGNQPQHF,TGTGCCAGCAGCTTAGCACCGGGGAATCAGCCCCAGCATTTT